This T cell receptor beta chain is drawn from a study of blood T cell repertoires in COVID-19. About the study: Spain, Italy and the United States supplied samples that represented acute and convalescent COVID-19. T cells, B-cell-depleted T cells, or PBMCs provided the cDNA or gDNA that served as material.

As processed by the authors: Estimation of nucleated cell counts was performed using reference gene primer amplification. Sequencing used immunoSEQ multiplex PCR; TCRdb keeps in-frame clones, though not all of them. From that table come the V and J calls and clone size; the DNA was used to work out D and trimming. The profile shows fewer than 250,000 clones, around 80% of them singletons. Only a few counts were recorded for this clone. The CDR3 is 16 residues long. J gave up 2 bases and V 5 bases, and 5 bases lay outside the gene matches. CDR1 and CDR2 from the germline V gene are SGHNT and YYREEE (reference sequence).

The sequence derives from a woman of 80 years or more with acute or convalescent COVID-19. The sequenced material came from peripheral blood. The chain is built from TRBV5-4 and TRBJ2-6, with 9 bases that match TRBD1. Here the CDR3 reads CASRTGGAAGANVLTF. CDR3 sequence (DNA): TGTGCCAGCAGAACAGGGGGCGCTGCTGGGGCCAACGTCCTGACTTTC.